These 26 T cell receptor beta chains share one sample of origin, sequenced in a study of immune evolution from preneoplasia to lung adenocarcinoma. Clones were read by immunoSEQ multiplex PCR, and TCRdb kept only the in-frame ones, dropping some. The sample contains 37,000 or so clones, about 74% of which appear only once. Sequenced sample: FFPE invasive lung adenocarcinoma tissue. These receptors came from a person aged 55 to 69 with lung adenocarcinoma.

The rearrangement uses TRBV28 and TRBJ2-2; no clear D. The length of the CDR3 is 12 residues. V lost 3 bases, J lost 5 bases, and 4 bases lay in between. Per the germline V gene, CDR1 is MDHEN and CDR2 is SYDVKM. CDR3 DNA: TGTGCCAGCAGTTTCTTAACCGGGGAGCTGTTTTTT. It yields the protein CASSFLTGELFF.

The sample holds a few counts of this clone. This sequence joins TRBV5-1 and TRBJ2-1; the match to TRBD2 covers 9 bases. The germline gives CDR1 SGHRS, CDR2 YFSETQ. Trimming cost V 6 bases and J 2 bases; bases outside gene matches: 6. CDR3 length equals 15 residues. CDR3 amino acids: CASNPVAGAYNEQFF. The CDR3 DNA reads as TGCGCCAGCAACCCCGTAGCGGGAGCCTACAATGAGCAGTTCTTC.

This clone has only one observation. CDR3 loop: CASSLTSYNEQFF. The CDR3 coding sequence is TGTGCCAGCAGCTTAACTAGCTACAATGAGCAGTTCTTC. The chain joins TRBV7-4 to TRBJ2-1; possibly TRBD2 for D (5 bases). The length of the CDR3 is 13 residues. V lost 2 bases, J lost 3 bases, and 5 bases lay in between. Germline CDR1 is SGHVT and CDR2 is SQSDAQ.

This clone has just one count. V usage is TRBV20-1 and J usage is TRBJ2-4, with D unclear. Germline V gene sequence: CDR1 DFQATT, CDR2 SNEGSKA (reference sequence). This CDR3 spans 11 amino acids. Trimming left V 3 bases short and J 2 bases short, with 2 bases between. In nucleotides, the CDR3 is TGCAGTGCTAGTCCCAAAAACATTCAGTACTTC. Encoded protein: CSASPKNIQYF.

V usage is TRBV27 and J usage is TRBJ1-4; 10 positions match TRBD1. Germline trimming cut 1 base from V and 7 bases from J; bases unmatched to any gene: 6. The CDR3 has 16 residues. CDR1 is MNHEY, CDR2 SMNVEV, per germline (reference sequence). In DNA form, the CDR3 reads TGTGCCAGCAGTTTATTATCCGGGACAGGGGTTGAAAAACTGTTTTTT. It translates to CASSLLSGTGVEKLFF. The whole variable domain, remainder taken from reference TRBV27 and TRBJ1-4, is EAQVTQNPRYLITVTGKKLTVTCSQNMNHEYMSWYRQDPGLGLRQIYYSMNVEVTDKGDVPEGYKVSRKEKRNFPLILESPSPNQTSLYFCASSLLSGTGVEKLFFGSGTQLSVL.

J is TRBJ2-7 and V is TRBV7-6, with D possibly matching TRBD2 (6 bases). CDR3 length: 19 residues. Trimming stripped 1 base from V and 4 bases from J, with 26 bases between. The germline CDR1 and CDR2 sequences are SGHVS and FNYEAQ. CDR3 DNA: TGTGCCAGCAGCTTAGATCCAGGGCGGGGTGTGCTTCAATGGTACGAGCAGTACTTC. Its protein product is CASSLDPGRGVLQWYEQYF.

V usage is TRBV2 and J usage is TRBJ1-2, with D maybe TRBD1 (6 bases). V lost 8 bases to trimming and J lost 8 bases, with 15 bases between them. The CDR3 has 12 amino acids. The germline CDR1 and CDR2 sequences are SNHLY and FYNNEI. The CDR3 DNA reads TGTGCCAGCCACGACCAGGGGATCGGCTACACCTTC. Protein product: CASHDQGIGYTF.

The J gene is TRBJ1-2, the V gene TRBV28; D is undetermined. V lost 6 bases and J 8 bases, leaving 13 bases between the germline ends. Per the germline V gene, CDR1 is MDHEN and CDR2 is SYDVKM. There are 12 residues in the CDR3. This CDR3 reads CASSGSRWGYTF. CDR3 coding DNA: TGTGCCAGCAGCGGGAGTAGATGGGGCTACACCTTC.

Of note for this clone: This sequence may be a read error, since a much larger clone differs from it by one base. Other DNA sequences of this sample code for an identical CDR3. The genes are TRBV28 and TRBJ1-2; 8 positions match TRBD1. CDR1 and CDR2 from the germline V gene are MDHEN and SYDVKM. The CDR3 is 14 amino acids. The CDR3 reads CASSAIGTGYGYTF. Here the CDR3 DNA reads TGTGCCAGCAGTGCCATCGGGACAGGCTATGGCTACACCTTT.

This clone was counted between two and nine times. The chain recombines TRBV14 with TRBJ2-7; tentatively, D is TRBD1 (5 bases). The V end lost 5 bases, the J end lost 1 base, and 24 bases lay between the germline ends. The CDR3 loop spans 18 amino acids. Germline V lookup: CDR1 SGHDN, CDR2 FVKESK. This CDR3 is CASSDHPGERGGSYEQYF. CDR3 bases: TGTGCCAGCAGCGATCATCCAGGAGAAAGGGGCGGATCCTACGAGCAGTACTTC.

The chain employs TRBV5-1 and TRBJ1-4; a possible D gene is TRBD1 (6 bases). The CDR3 covers 14 residues. Germline CDR1 reads SGHRS; CDR2 reads YFSETQ. Trimming took 2 bases from V and 8 from J, leaving 13 bases between them. The CDR3 protein is CASSLTTGGEKLFF. As DNA, the CDR3 is TGCGCCAGCAGCTTAACGACAGGCGGCGAAAAACTGTTTTTT.

V usage is TRBV7-2 and J usage is TRBJ1-1; possible D gene TRBD1, 5 bases. Germline V gene sequence: CDR1 SGHTA, CDR2 FQGNSA. The CDR3 has 15 residues. The V and J ends lost 1 base and 5 bases respectively, with 14 bases between them. CDR3: CASSLGRWGGTEAFF. DNA of the CDR3: TGTGCCAGCAGCTTAGGCCGTTGGGGGGGGACTGAAGCTTTCTTT.

This clone occurred a few times. The chain combines TRBV7-2 with TRBJ2-1, with unresolved D. Germline CDR1 and CDR2: SGHTA and FQGNSA. With 5 bases removed from V and 6 bases from J, the gap between germline ends came to 11 bases. The CDR3 covers 13 residues. The CDR3 DNA reads as TGTGCCAGCAGCCCATATCGGAGCAATGAGCAGTTCTTC. As protein: CASSPYRSNEQFF.

The chain is built from TRBV4-1 and TRBJ2-1, with TRBD2 identical over 9 bases. Losses at the gene ends were 0 bases for V and 8 bases for J; bases not matched to a gene: 8. The CDR3 contains 16 residues. CDR1 is MGHRA and CDR2 is YSYEKL in the germline V gene. This CDR3 is CASSQETSGALHEQFF. CDR3 nucleotides: TGCGCCAGCAGCCAAGAGACTAGCGGAGCTCTCCATGAGCAGTTCTTC.

The chain combines TRBV2 with TRBJ2-1, with TRBD2 matching 9 bases. This CDR3 region has 15 residues. Losses at the gene ends were 7 bases for V and 6 bases for J; bases not matched to a gene: 10. Germline V gene lookup returns CDR1 SNHLY and CDR2 FYNNEI. This CDR3 is CASTGGLANSNEQFF. The CDR3 region has the DNA TGTGCCAGCACCGGAGGACTAGCGAATTCCAATGAGCAGTTCTTC.

This rearrangement joins TRBV5-8 to TRBJ1-2; D unresolved. Germline V lookup: CDR1 SGHTS, CDR2 YDEGEE. CDR3 length: 12 residues. With 4 bases removed from V and 7 bases from J, the gap between germline ends came to 11 bases. The CDR3 DNA reads as TGTGCCAGCAGCATGGCAGTGGCTGGCTACACCTTC. As protein: CASSMAVAGYTF.

This clone appeared a few times. V usage is TRBV28 and J usage is TRBJ2-7, with D tentatively TRBD2 (6 bases). Germline CDR1 and CDR2: MDHEN and SYDVKM. The CDR3 runs to 14 residues. The V end was cut by 3 bases, the J end by 7 bases, with 16 bases between. The DNA of the CDR3 is TGTGCCAGCAGTTTGGTGGCGGGAACCAGGGAGCAGTACTTC. This sequence encodes CASSLVAGTREQYF.

The V call is TRBV29-1, the J call TRBJ2-1; 9 bases map to TRBD2. The V gene's germline CDR1 is SQVTM and CDR2 ANQGSEA. V dropped 5 bases and J dropped 3; count of bases not matched to a gene: 14. This CDR3 is built from 17 residues. Written as DNA, the CDR3 is TGCAGCGTTAGGGGTGGGGTGACTAGCGGCCTCTACAATGAGCAGTTCTTC. Translated, it gives CSVRGGVTSGLYNEQFF.

The chain is built from TRBV5-6 and TRBJ2-1; D unresolved. The germline CDR1 and CDR2 sequences are SGHDT and YYEEEE. Trimming took 4 bases from V and 5 from J, leaving 7 bases between them. CDR3 length equals 12 residues. The DNA for the CDR3 is TGTGCCAGCAGCCCCCTGGACAATGAGCAGTTCTTC. It translates to CASSPLDNEQFF.

Of note for this clone: Compared with germline, one end of the junction differs, possibly owing to a read error. Other DNA sequences in the sample encode the same CDR3. The chain combines TRBV7-9 with TRBJ2-1; a possible D gene is TRBD2 (5 bases). Germline values: CDR1 SEHNR, CDR2 FQNEAQ (reference sequence). The CDR3 spans 13 residues. The CDR3 here is CASSLAGGNEQFF. CDR3 bases: TGTGCCAGCAGCCTAGCAGGAGGCAATGAGCAGTTCTTC.

V usage is TRBV5-1 and J usage is TRBJ2-7; D is uncertain. This CDR3 is 16 amino acids long. CDR1 SGHRS and CDR2 YFSETQ come from the germline V gene. V lost 0 bases to trimming and J lost 2 bases, with 15 bases between them. As DNA, the CDR3 is TGCGCCAGCAGCTTGGATGTCAGTTGGGAAACCTACGAGCAGTACTTC. This codes for CASSLDVSWETYEQYF.

This clone has only one observation. The V gene is TRBV11-1, the J gene TRBJ1-1; D is unresolved. Germline V gene sequence: CDR1 SGHAT, CDR2 FQDESV (reference sequence). The V gene lost 1 base and the J gene lost 2 bases, with 14 bases spanning the gap. CDR3 length: 16 amino acids. DNA for the CDR3: TGTGCCAGCAGCTTAGGGAAAGGAGTTGCTAACACTGAAGCTTTCTTT. Its protein product is CASSLGKGVANTEAFF.

The rearrangement links TRBV28 to TRBJ2-5, with TRBD2 as a possible D gene (6 bases). CDR3 length: 13 amino acids. Germline CDR1 is MDHEN and CDR2 is SYDVKM. V was pared by 7 bases and J by 0 bases, with 9 bases between. The CDR3 nucleotides read TGTGCCAGCAACGCGGGAAACCAAGAGACCCAGTACTTC. Amino acid sequence: CASNAGNQETQYF.

The V and J genes are TRBV27 and TRBJ1-1; 7 bases match TRBD1. V shed 6 bases and J 4 bases; nucleotides not matched to a gene: 8. This CDR3 contains 14 residues. Germline loops: CDR1 MNHEY, CDR2 SMNVEV (reference sequence). The CDR3 region has the DNA TGTGCCAGCAGCCCTCGGACAGGATTCACTGAAGCTTTCTTT. It codes for CASSPRTGFTEAFF.

This chain links TRBV15 with TRBJ2-3; 13 bases line up with TRBD2. Germline-derived CDR1 and CDR2 are LNHNV and YYDKDF (reference sequence). The length of the CDR3 is 15 residues. Trimming cost V 5 bases and J 4 bases; bases outside gene matches: 3. The CDR3 loop is CATSLTSGRPDTQYF. The CDR3 DNA sequence: TGTGCCACCAGCTTGACTAGCGGGAGGCCAGATACGCAGTATTTT.

The chain has TRBV27 and TRBJ1-5; D is perhaps TRBD1 (5 bases). V lost 1 base, J lost 2 bases, and 12 bases lay in between. The CDR3 sequence is 16 residues long. Germline CDR1 MNHEY, CDR2 SMNVEV (reference sequence). The CDR3: CASSLFPPQGNQPQHF. As DNA, the CDR3 is TGTGCCAGCAGTTTATTTCCCCCACAGGGCAATCAGCCCCAGCATTTT.